The clone carrying this T cell receptor beta chain has just one count. This sample was included in a study of blood T cell repertoires in COVID-19. Enrollees, about 18 to 90 years old, lived in 24 US areas. Participant-given clinical history determined each cohort assignment. Original analysis: Reference gene primer amplification gave estimated nucleated cell counts. Repertoires were generated with immunoSEQ multiplex PCR, while TCRdb's copy carries only in-frame clones and drops some. That table furnishes V, J and clone size, whereas the DNA furnished D and trimming. The table has about 300,000 clones, under 90% seen once; the top ten hold under 3%. Trimming removed 7 bases from V and 2 bases from J, with 11 bases in between. This CDR3 is built from 13 residues. CDR1 is ENHRY and CDR2 is SYGVKD in the germline V gene.

The source is a woman aged 45-59 years who had been exposed to COVID-19. The chain combines TRBV10-3 with TRBJ1-2; possibly TRBD1 for D (5 bases). The sequencing input was PBMCs or T cells enriched from blood (not recorded which). The CDR3 DNA reads as TGTGCCATCAAGCAGGGTCAGAACTATGGCTACACCTTC. Protein: CAIKQGQNYGYTF.